This TCR beta chain is drawn from a study of T cell responses to AZD1222 COVID-19 vaccine. Study overall: Second-dose timings of about 4 or about 12 weeks were pooled.

In the case of this clone: What it recognizes is unknown.

Assay: immunoSEQ multiplex PCR; the TCRdb copy retains only in-frame clones and omits some. Seen here are 150,000 to 200,000 clones, less than 95% observed once, and the top ten hold around 1.3%. Study outcomes and limitations: Among those given AZD1222, only 6 or 7 were seropositive at baseline. Clonal diversity may have been underestimated, and the donors were mostly white British, with more females than males. Vaccine-associated CD4 TCRs spanned spike, dominant at 160-218 and 743-854.

The ends were cut back, 3 bases at V and 0 bases at J, with 12 bases in the middle. The CDR3 is 17 residues long. Germline V lookup: CDR1 MNHNS, CDR2 SASEGT. Sequencing used peripheral blood, obtained on day 0 of AZD1222 vaccination. This chain uses TRBV6-1 with TRBJ2-6; unclear D gene. The source of this sequence is an adult in good health. CDR3 sequence (DNA): TGTGCCAGCAGTGAGGCCCCAGCCAGCTCTGGGGCCAACGTCCTGACTTTC. Its translation is CASSEAPASSGANVLTF.